This record covers a single T cell receptor (beta chain). This sample was included in a study of blood T cell repertoires in COVID-19. Study in general: Samples representing acute and convalescent COVID-19 were sourced from the United States, Italy and Spain. T cells, B-cell-depleted T cells, or PBMCs provided the cDNA or gDNA that served as material.

The J segment lost 4 bases and the V segment lost 4 bases, leaving 14 bases of the junction unmatched. Germline V lookup: CDR1 MNHEY, CDR2 SVGEGT. The CDR3 totals 17 residues. Under the authors' procedure: Nucleated cell counts were estimated from reference gene primer amplification. Generated by immunoSEQ multiplex PCR, the TCRdb table keeps only in-frame clones and is missing some. That table furnishes V, J and clone size, whereas the DNA furnished D and trimming. The sample yields around 130,000 clones, around nine tenths seen once. The clonotype was recovered from a man in his fifties with active or convalescent COVID-19. V usage is TRBV6-2 or TRBV6-3 and J usage is TRBJ1-2, with 8 bases fitting TRBD1. The sequencing input was peripheral blood. CDR3 in amino acids: CASSSGQGAPGAYGYTF. The CDR3 nucleotides read TGTGCCAGCAGTTCGGGGCAGGGGGCGCCGGGAGCCTATGGCTACACCTTC.